Listed here are 8 T cell receptor beta chains from one sample, sequenced in a study of naive and memory T cell subsets. The study, taken as a whole, reports: Possibly reflecting memory cells re-expressing CD45RA, a few larger clonotypes occurred in naive repertoires, especially CD8.

An equimolar mix of two oligonucleotides served as the beta constant-region primer for TRBC1 and TRBC2. Four rounds of PCR amplified the ligated cDNA using nested alpha and beta constant-region primers plus SP2. TCRdb ran MiXCR on the UMI-ligation and nested PCR reads and lists one entry per CDR3 protein. The sample has under 150,000 distinct CDR3 sequences, approximately 18% seen once. These receptors have no identified antigens. Sequencing input: naive CD8+ T cells from blood. The source is a human donor in good health.

The chain uses TRBV19 and TRBJ1-5; D call uncertain. The CDR3 is 14 amino acids. Trimming removed 7 bases at V and 2 bases at J, with 12 bases between. CDR1 LNHDA and CDR2 SQIVND come from the germline V gene (reference sequence). This chain's CDR3 is CASKGQEGNQPQHF. The DNA for the CDR3 is TGTGCCAGTAAGGGCCAGGAGGGCAATCAGCCCCAGCATTTT. Based on the CDR3 plus reference TRBV19 and TRBJ1-5, the full variable domain is DGGITQSPKYLFRKEGQNVTLSCEQNLNHDAMYWYRQDPGQGLRLIYYSQIVNDFQKGDIAEGYSVSREKKESFPLTVTSAQKNPTAFYLCASKGQEGNQPQHFGDGTRLSIL.

V and J are TRBV9 and TRBJ2-1; 9 nucleotides match TRBD2. The CDR3 loop spans 17 amino acids. J was trimmed by 8 bases and V by 0 bases; bases with no gene match: 12. Germline CDR1 reads SGDLS; CDR2 reads YYNGEE. As DNA, the CDR3 is TGTGCCAGCAGCGTAGATCTAGCGGGATCGCTGGATGATGAGCAGTTCTTC. Translation gives CASSVDLAGSLDDEQFF.

The chain carries TRBV12-3 or TRBV12-4 and TRBJ2-2; D may be TRBD2 (6 bases). Between the trimmed V and J ends, which lost 5 bases and 5 bases, there was a span of 15 bases. The CDR3 sequence is 15 residues long. CDR3: CASSLFGSRTGELFF. CDR3 nucleotide sequence: TGTGCCAGCAGTCTTTTCGGGAGTAGAACCGGGGAGCTGTTTTTT.

This rearrangement joins TRBV4-2 to TRBJ2-7; 13 bases fit TRBD2. CDR3 length: 15 amino acids. Germline CDR1 LGHNA, CDR2 YNFKEQ. V trimming: 0 bases; J trimming: 7 bases; junction bases outside the gene matches: 3. DNA for the CDR3: TGTGCCAGCAGCCAAGAGACTAGCGGGAGGTATGAGCAGTACTTC. This gives the protein CASSQETSGRYEQYF.

This chain connects TRBV7-9 to TRBJ1-1; D gene ambiguous. The CDR3 length is 13 residues. The germline V gene has CDR1 SEHNR and CDR2 FQNEAQ (reference sequence). Trimming shortened V by 5 bases and J by 4 bases, and 11 bases separated the two germline ends. Written as DNA, the CDR3 is TGTGCCAGCAGCATCGGCCCCGGCACTGAAGCTTTCTTT. Protein sequence: CASSIGPGTEAFF. The complete variable domain, with remaining parts taken from reference TRBV7-9 and TRBJ1-1, reads DTGVSQNPRHKITKRGQNVTFRCDPISEHNRLYWYRQTLGQGPEFLTYFQNEAQLEKSRLLSDRFSAERPKGSFSTLEIQRTEQGDSAMYLCASSIGPGTEAFFGQGTRLTVV.

This clonotype was counted only a few times. The chain combines TRBV7-6 with TRBJ2-1; TRBD2 aligns across 15 bases. Per the germline V gene, CDR1 is SGHVS and CDR2 is FNYEAQ. The CDR3 has 18 amino acids. V was pared by 5 bases and J by 9 bases, with 14 bases of the junction left unmatched. DNA for the CDR3: TGTGCCAGCAGCCCGGCCGGACTAGCGGGAGGGCCTTACGGTGAGCAGTTCTTC. This encodes CASSPAGLAGGPYGEQFF.

The genes are TRBV29-1 and TRBJ2-5; the D is unclear. The germline V gene encodes CDR1 SQVTM and CDR2 ANQGSEA. Trimming took off 4 bases at V and 0 bases at J, with 6 bases between the two ends. This CDR3 has 12 amino acids. The CDR3 loop is CSVVRNQETQYF. Here the CDR3 DNA reads TGCAGCGTTGTTCGGAACCAAGAGACCCAGTACTTC.

CDR3 in DNA: TGTGCCAGCAGTCCCATTAGCGAGACTAGCACCTACAATGAGCAGTTCTTC. Its protein product is CASSPISETSTYNEQFF. This rearrangement joins TRBV6-1 to TRBJ2-1; TRBD2 matches at 7 bases. Germline V gene lookup returns CDR1 MNHNS and CDR2 SASEGT. CDR3 size: 17 residues. With 5 bases clipped from V and 2 bases from J, the junction kept 12 bases outside the gene matches.